Sequencing of this T cell receptor beta chain was carried out in a study of post-analysis software for immune sequencing data. Study-wide results and limits: Normalized Chao1 diversity was significantly reduced in patients versus controls. The study found TRBV5-6, TRBV5-1 and TRBV20-1 among 4 or 5 TRBV segments more frequent in patients than controls.

Unique-molecular-identifier-tagged TCR beta cDNA libraries were used. Using its own MiXCR run on the PCR reads, TCRdb lists one record per CDR3 protein. The sample records approximately 360,000 distinct CDR3 sequences, approximately 38% being singletons. This clonotype was detected only once. Its target is unknown. The CDR3 sequence is 19 residues long. J gave up 4 bases and V 3 bases, and 16 bases lay outside the gene matches. This receptor was identified in a girl aged 5-17 years with multiple sclerosis. Sequenced material: blood. This chain connects TRBV12-3 or TRBV12-4 to TRBJ2-3, with 10 positions matching TRBD2. The CDR3 sequence: CASSFLGSSGGRGADTQYF. In DNA, the CDR3 is TGTGCCAGCAGTTTTCTTGGTTCTAGCGGGGGACGAGGCGCAGATACGCAGTATTTT.